Listed below are T cell receptor beta chains from one sample, sequenced in a study of identical twins. MiXCR, applied by TCRdb to the 5' RACE reads, yields one record per CDR3 protein. The data contain about 340,000 distinct CDR3 sequences, roughly 12% of them seen just once; the ten biggest clones take up approximately 7.9%. The same sample was also used in a study of yellow fever vaccine responses in identical twins.

The sequenced sample was CD8+ T cells sorted from blood. Receptor source: a woman between 18 and 29 years old in good health. Both conserved end residues are part of each CDR3. A D gene is named only where the DNA matches it firmly. Rows may omit the clone size; those that give it use once, few, many or a size class.

TGCAGCGTTGAAGGGCGCCTGAGCTCCTACAATGAGCAGTTCTTC	CSVEGRLSSYNEQFF	.	many	TRBV29-1	TRBJ2-1
TGTGCCAGCAGCTCCCGGGACACACGTCTCCGGTATGGCTACACCTTC	CASSSRDTRLRYGYTF	.	few	TRBV7-9	TRBJ1-2
TGTGCCAGCAGCTTAGTACAGAACCCCCCCTACAATGAGCAGTTCTTC	CASSLVQNPPYNEQFF	.	few	TRBV7-9	TRBJ2-1
TGCGCCAGCAGCCTTGGAGGACAGGGGGATAACACTGAAGCTTTCTTT	CASSLGGQGDNTEAFF	TRBD1	many	TRBV5-1	TRBJ1-1
TGCGCCAGCAGCCCAAGTTCAGGGGGAGGGAGGGAGACCCAGTACTTC	CASSPSSGGGRETQYF	.	.	TRBV4-1	TRBJ2-5
TGTGCCAGCAGCTTGGCCGACAGGGGGAATCAGCCCCAGCATTTT	CASSLADRGNQPQHF	TRBD1	.	TRBV5-6	TRBJ1-5
TGTGCTAGTGGCTTGACCGGGACAGGGGGGACCGGGGAGCTGTTTTTT	CASGLTGTGGTGELFF	TRBD1	.	TRBV12-5	TRBJ2-2
TGTGCCAGCAGCTTAGAATGGTATTCCGGGGAGCTGTTTTTT	CASSLEWYSGELFF	.	.	TRBV7-8	TRBJ2-2
TGTGCCAGCAGCCCAGGGACAGGGGGCAGGGATGAGCAGTTCTTC	CASSPGTGGRDEQFF	TRBD1	few	TRBV7-8	TRBJ2-1
TGTGCCAGCAGCGGGGGACCGACAGATACGCAGTATTTT	CASSGGPTDTQYF	.	many	TRBV7-9	TRBJ2-3
TGTGCCAGCAGCTTAGAGGGACAGACAGATACGCAGTATTTT	CASSLEGQTDTQYF	TRBD1	few	TRBV7-9	TRBJ2-3
TGTGCCAGCAGTCCCAATGGTGTGGGAAACTATGGCTACACCTTC	CASSPNGVGNYGYTF	.	few	TRBV27	TRBJ1-2
TGTGCCAGCAGCCCTGGCTTTGGAGCGGGTTACGAGCAGTACTTC	CASSPGFGAGYEQYF	.	.	TRBV4-2	TRBJ2-7
TGTGCCAGCAGTTTAGGGGACTCCGGGACCGAGCAGTACTTC	CASSLGDSGTEQYF	.	few	TRBV27	TRBJ2-7
TGTGCCATCAGTGGTGAGAGGGATGGCTACACCTTC	CAISGERDGYTF	.	few	TRBV10-3	TRBJ1-2
TGCGCCAGCAGTGAGGGGTTAGTCCGCCGGCATCACTACGAGCAGTACTTC	CASSEGLVRRHHYEQYF	.	few	TRBV10-2	TRBJ2-7
TGTGCCACCAACCGGGACAGTATCATGGGAGGGCCTGACAATGAGCAGTTCTTC	CATNRDSIMGGPDNEQFF	.	.	TRBV15	TRBJ2-1
TGTGCCAGCAGTTACTCATTAGGGGGGCTTGAGCCCCAGCATTTT	CASSYSLGGLEPQHF	.	few	TRBV6-2/TRBV6-3	TRBJ1-5
TGTGCCAGCAGCAAACAGGGGATTGAAGCTTTCTTT	CASSKQGIEAFF	TRBD1	few	TRBV7-6	TRBJ1-1
TGTGCCAGCAGCTTGCTTCCATCGGGACACCTACACAATGAGCAGTTCTTC	CASSLLPSGHLHNEQFF	.	.	TRBV7-9	TRBJ2-1
TGTGCCAGCAGTTTCCCAGGAGCGGGAGGCCCCACAGATACGCAGTATTTT	CASSFPGAGGPTDTQYF	TRBD2	.	TRBV28	TRBJ2-3
TGCAGCGTCCTCGGGAGGGCTGCCTACGAGCAGTACTTC	CSVLGRAAYEQYF	TRBD2	.	TRBV29-1	TRBJ2-7
TGTGCCAGCCGACCCGGGACTTATCTCACAGATACGCAGTATTTT	CASRPGTYLTDTQYF	.	few	TRBV27	TRBJ2-3
TGTGCCAGCAGCCCGGGACTAGCGGGAGGCAATTCCTACGAGCAGTACTTC	CASSPGLAGGNSYEQYF	TRBD2	few	TRBV9	TRBJ2-7
TGCAGCGTTGAAGATCCGGACAAGCACACAGATACGCAGTATTTT	CSVEDPDKHTDTQYF	.	.	TRBV29-1	TRBJ2-3
TGTGCCACCAGCAGAGTTAGGGATGGGGAGCTGTTTTTT	CATSRVRDGELFF	.	.	TRBV15	TRBJ2-2
TGTGCCATCAGTGAGCCGAAAAGTTCCGAGGACAGCCAAGAGACCCAGTACTTC	CAISEPKSSEDSQETQYF	.	.	TRBV10-3	TRBJ2-5
TGCGCCAGCAGCCAGGCGATGGGACTAGGGTACTACAATGAGCAGTTCTTC	CASSQAMGLGYYNEQFF	TRBD2	.	TRBV4-1	TRBJ2-1
TGTGCCACCAGTGGGGAACAGGGTATGGGCACAGATACGCAGTATTTT	CATSGEQGMGTDTQYF	.	few	TRBV24-1	TRBJ2-3
TGTGCCAGCAGTACCCAGGACAGGGAGTCCACAAATGAGCAGTTCTTC	CASSTQDRESTNEQFF	TRBD1	.	TRBV6-1	TRBJ2-1
TGTGCCACGAACGAGGGGAGTTCACCCCTCCACTTT	CATNEGSSPLHF	.	.	TRBV6-2/TRBV6-3	TRBJ1-6
TGTGCCAGCAGCGTTCGAGTGACAGGGGAGTATGGCTACACCTTC	CASSVRVTGEYGYTF	TRBD1	.	TRBV9	TRBJ1-2
TGTGCCAGCAGCCAAGATAGGAGGGCCAGGGATGAGCAGTTCTTC	CASSQDRRARDEQFF	.	few	TRBV3-1	TRBJ2-1
TGTGCCAGCAGCGTTACTAAACTGACCCCCGGGACAGGGGGAAACTACGAGCAGTACTTC	CASSVTKLTPGTGGNYEQYF	TRBD1	.	TRBV9	TRBJ2-7
TGCACCAGCAGCTCGAGGGGACTGGCCAATGAGCAGTTCTTC	CTSSSRGLANEQFF	.	.	TRBV5-1	TRBJ2-1
TGTGCTAGTGGTTTGGCCTTACAGGGGGCGAGCAATCAGCCCCAGCATTTT	CASGLALQGASNQPQHF	TRBD1	few	TRBV12-5	TRBJ1-5
TGCGCCAGCAGTGACGGCCGGGGGGGGGGTTATGAGCAGTTCTTC	CASSDGRGGGYEQFF	TRBD2	.	TRBV10-2	TRBJ2-1
TGTGCCAGCAACCCGTGGGGGGGGGGCTACAATGAGCAGTTCTTC	CASNPWGGGYNEQFF	TRBD2	.	TRBV11-2	TRBJ2-1
TGTGCCAGCAGTGAATTGGTAGGGCTTGAATCCTACGAGCAGTACTTC	CASSELVGLESYEQYF	.	few	TRBV2	TRBJ2-7
TGTGCCAGCAGCTTAGCGGTACTAGCGGGAGTTTCCGGTACCTACGAGCAGTACTTC	CASSLAVLAGVSGTYEQYF	TRBD2	few	TRBV7-2	TRBJ2-7
TGTGCCAGCAGCTTAAAAGCGTCGGATAAGTACAATGAGCAGTTCTTC	CASSLKASDKYNEQFF	.	many	TRBV11-2	TRBJ2-1
TGCGCCAGCAGCTTCTGGGGAGATACGCAGTATTTT	CASSFWGDTQYF	.	many	TRBV5-1	TRBJ2-3
TGTGCCACCAGTGTGGGACAGGGACGGTCCGGGGAGCTGTTTTTT	CATSVGQGRSGELFF	TRBD1	few	TRBV24-1	TRBJ2-2
TGCGCCAGCATGGAGGGAGGGCCCGACAATGAGCAGTTCTTC	CASMEGGPDNEQFF	TRBD2	.	TRBV5-1	TRBJ2-1
TGTGCCAGCAGGGGACAGGGGGGACTAACTAACTATGGCTACACCTTC	CASRGQGGLTNYGYTF	TRBD1	.	TRBV12-3/TRBV12-4	TRBJ1-2